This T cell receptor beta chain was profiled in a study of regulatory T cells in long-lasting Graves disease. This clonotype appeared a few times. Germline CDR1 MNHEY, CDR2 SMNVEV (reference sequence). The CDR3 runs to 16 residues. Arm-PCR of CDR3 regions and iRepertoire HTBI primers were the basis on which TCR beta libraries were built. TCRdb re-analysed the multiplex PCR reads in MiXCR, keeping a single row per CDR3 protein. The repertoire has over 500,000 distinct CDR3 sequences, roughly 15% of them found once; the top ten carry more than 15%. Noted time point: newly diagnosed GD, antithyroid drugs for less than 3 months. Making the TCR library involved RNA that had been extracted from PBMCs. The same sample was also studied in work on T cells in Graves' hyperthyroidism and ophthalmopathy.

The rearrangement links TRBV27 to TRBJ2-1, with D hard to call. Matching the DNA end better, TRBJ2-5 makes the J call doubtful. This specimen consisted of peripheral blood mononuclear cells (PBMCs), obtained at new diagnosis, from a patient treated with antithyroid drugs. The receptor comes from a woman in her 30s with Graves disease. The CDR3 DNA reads TGTGCCAGCACCCCACGATGGGCTAGTTTCGGAGAGACCCAGTACTTC. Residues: CASTPRWASFGETQYF.